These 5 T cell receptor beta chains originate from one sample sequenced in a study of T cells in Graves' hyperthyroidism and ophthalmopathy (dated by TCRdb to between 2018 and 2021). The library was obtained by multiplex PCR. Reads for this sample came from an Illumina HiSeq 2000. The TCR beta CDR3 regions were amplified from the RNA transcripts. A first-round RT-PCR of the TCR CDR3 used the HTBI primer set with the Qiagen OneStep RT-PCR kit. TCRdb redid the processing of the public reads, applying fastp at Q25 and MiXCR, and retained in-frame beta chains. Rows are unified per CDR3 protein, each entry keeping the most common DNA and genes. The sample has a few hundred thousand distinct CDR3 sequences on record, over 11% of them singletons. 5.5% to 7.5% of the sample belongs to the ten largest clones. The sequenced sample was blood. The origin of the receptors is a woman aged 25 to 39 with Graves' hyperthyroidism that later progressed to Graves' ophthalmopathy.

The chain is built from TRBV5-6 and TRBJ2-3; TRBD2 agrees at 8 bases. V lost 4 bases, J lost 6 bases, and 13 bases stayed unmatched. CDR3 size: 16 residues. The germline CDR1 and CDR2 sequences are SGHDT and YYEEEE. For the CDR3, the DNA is TGTGCCAGCAGCCTAAGGTTTGGTAGCGGGGTGGATACGCAGTATTTT. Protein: CASSLRFGSGVDTQYF.

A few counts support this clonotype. The CDR3 DNA follows: TGTGCCAGCAGCCCCGGGACAGGGGTCATGAACACTGAAGCTTTCTTT. It encodes CASSPGTGVMNTEAFF. The genes are TRBV7-9 and TRBJ1-1; TRBD1 matches 10 bases. The CDR3 has 16 residues. Germline CDR1 and CDR2: SEHNR and FQNEAQ (reference sequence). Trimming at V came to 5 bases and at J to 0 bases, leaving 6 bases not matched to a gene.

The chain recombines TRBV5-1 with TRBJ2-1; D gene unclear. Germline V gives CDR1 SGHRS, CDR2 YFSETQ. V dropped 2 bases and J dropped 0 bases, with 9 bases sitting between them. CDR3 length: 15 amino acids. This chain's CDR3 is CASSFSQSSYNEQFF. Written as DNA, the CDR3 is TGCGCCAGCAGCTTTTCGCAAAGCTCCTACAATGAGCAGTTCTTC.

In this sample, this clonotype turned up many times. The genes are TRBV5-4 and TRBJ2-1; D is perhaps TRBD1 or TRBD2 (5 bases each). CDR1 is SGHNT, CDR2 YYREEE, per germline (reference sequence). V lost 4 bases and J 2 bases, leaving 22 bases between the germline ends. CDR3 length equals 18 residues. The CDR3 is CASSQLSGAPPPYNEQFF. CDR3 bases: TGTGCCAGCAGCCAACTCTCCGGGGCCCCACCGCCCTACAATGAGCAGTTCTTC.

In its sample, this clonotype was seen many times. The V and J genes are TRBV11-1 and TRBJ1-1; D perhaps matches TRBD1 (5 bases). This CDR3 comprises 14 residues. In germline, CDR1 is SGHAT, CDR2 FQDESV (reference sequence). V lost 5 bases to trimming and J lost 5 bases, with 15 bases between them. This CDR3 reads CASSPEGRETEAFF. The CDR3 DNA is TGTGCCAGCAGCCCGGAGGGGAGGGAGACTGAAGCTTTCTTT.